This is a list of T cell receptor beta chains from one sample in a study of HIV-infected patients and healthy controls. MiXCR, run by TCRdb on the 5' RACE reads, gives a single entry per CDR3 protein. The sample shows some 17,000 distinct CDR3 sequences, about 9.4% of them seen only once. Sequences were obtained from blood. These receptors originate from an adult in good health. Both conserved end residues are trimmed from each CDR3.

V: TRBV6-6
CDR3: ASGGGDQPQH

V: TRBV12-3/TRBV12-4
CDR3: ASSFSGFGAF

V: TRBV5-6
CDR3: ASSPPGGGMETQY

V: TRBV20-1
CDR3: SARPRSTDTQY

V: TRBV12-3/TRBV12-4
CDR3: ASDWTGITDTQY

V: TRBV29-1
CDR3: SALTVSQETQY

V: TRBV14
CDR3: ASSLRAGNEQY

V: TRBV6-2/TRBV6-3
CDR3: ASSPPLTSGRGEQY

V: TRBV6-2/TRBV6-3
CDR3: ASSYGGGAFNEQF

V: TRBV10-3
CDR3: AITGTGGTDTQY

V: TRBV6-1
CDR3: ASSDWGAGGNQPQH

V: TRBV20-1
CDR3: SARGAAGGSEQY

V: TRBV12-3/TRBV12-4
CDR3: ASSSRQGGTEAF

V: TRBV19
CDR3: ASSNAGSLDTQY

V: TRBV27
CDR3: ASSSGTGKETQY

V: TRBV28
CDR3: ASSPHRVPYEQY

V: TRBV7-2
CDR3: ASSSGTSPYNEQF

V: TRBV18
CDR3: ASSQEAADTQY

V: TRBV5-1
CDR3: ASSSIDRGYADTQY

V: TRBV28
CDR3: ASSVRVTTYEQY

V: TRBV28
CDR3: ASSPPPGLAAHEQF

V: TRBV20-1
CDR3: SARDLGTEAF

V: TRBV30
CDR3: ACFPGPEQY

V: TRBV25-1
CDR3: ASSEYAGLAGAGGAEQF

V: TRBV7-2
CDR3: ASSFQRDSTDTQY

V: TRBV10-3
CDR3: AITKEATNEQF

V: TRBV20-1
CDR3: SAEPPGTGVKTQY

V: TRBV20-1
CDR3: SARQGSYNSPLH

V: TRBV6-5
CDR3: ASRTGPNEQF

V: TRBV6-2/TRBV6-3
CDR3: ASTNGTTPGHYGYT

V: TRBV11-3
CDR3: ASSSGLAVYNEQF

V: TRBV27
CDR3: ASRLRGSNEQY

V: TRBV10-3
CDR3: ASSGTGDTEAF

V: TRBV6-4
CDR3: ASSLAGGTDTQY

V: TRBV6-5
CDR3: ASREPGQGTDTQY

V: TRBV28
CDR3: ASKSRADEQY

V: TRBV30
CDR3: AWSVLLADPSTDTQY

V: TRBV4-1
CDR3: ASSQDGTGGEQF

V: TRBV7-9
CDR3: ASRGQLDTQY

V: TRBV7-9
CDR3: ASSPWNLAYEQY

V: TRBV7-6
CDR3: ASSLRTGHNEQF

V: TRBV14
CDR3: ASSQDSDIGTDTQY

V: TRBV19
CDR3: ASSGLAMSYNEQF

V: TRBV11-3
CDR3: ASSSGLGQETQY

V: TRBV6-5
CDR3: ASRSGQGKGQPQH

V: TRBV30
CDR3: AWRGQGSDTQY

V: TRBV30
CDR3: AWSLWGGSRDEQF

V: TRBV12-3/TRBV12-4
CDR3: ASSSPGLGYEQY

V: TRBV19
CDR3: ASSTRTLNTEAF

V: TRBV3-1
CDR3: ASSQGGGNVMYQDTQY

V: TRBV19
CDR3: ASSALQASRYYEQY

V: TRBV6-1
CDR3: ASRIFGPTLGYGYT

V: TRBV5-1
CDR3: ASSLGQSTDTQY

V: TRBV28
CDR3: ASIRGGTAEETQY